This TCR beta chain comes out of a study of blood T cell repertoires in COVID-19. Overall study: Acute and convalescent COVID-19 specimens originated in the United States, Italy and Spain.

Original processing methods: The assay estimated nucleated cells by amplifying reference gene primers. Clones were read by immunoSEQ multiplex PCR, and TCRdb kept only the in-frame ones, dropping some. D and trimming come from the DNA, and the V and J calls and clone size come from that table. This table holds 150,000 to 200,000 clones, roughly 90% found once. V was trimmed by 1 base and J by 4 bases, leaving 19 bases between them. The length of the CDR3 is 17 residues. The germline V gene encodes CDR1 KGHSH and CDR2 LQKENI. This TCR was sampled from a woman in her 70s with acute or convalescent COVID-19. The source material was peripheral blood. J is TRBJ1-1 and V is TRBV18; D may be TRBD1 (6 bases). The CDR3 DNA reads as TGTGCCAGCTCACCACAACAGGGCGAGTTTAGTGGCACTGAAGCTTTCTTT. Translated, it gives CASSPQQGEFSGTEAFF.